One sample yielded the 15 T cell receptor beta chains listed below, sequenced in a study of blood T cell repertoires in COVID-19. Assay used: immunoSEQ multiplex PCR; TCRdb lists only in-frame clones, some missing. The sample lists under 250,000 clones, roughly 90% occurring once. The sequencing input was peripheral blood. Receptors were obtained from a woman aged 60 to 75 with acute or convalescent COVID-19.

This chain joins TRBV7-2 and TRBJ2-3, with 9 bases identical to TRBD2. The V and J ends lost 5 bases and 3 bases, in that order; junction bases with no gene match: 6. CDR3 size: 15 residues. Germline lookup yields CDR1 SGHTA and CDR2 FQGNSA. The CDR3 nucleotides are TGTGCCAGCAGCCCCCCCCTAGCGGGGACAGATACGCAGTATTTT. Translating gives CASSPPLAGTDTQYF. Complete variable domain (other parts from reference TRBV7-2 and TRBJ2-3): GAGVSQSPSNKVTEKGKDVELRCDPISGHTALYWYRQSLGQGLEFLIYFQGNSAPDKSGLPSDRFSAERTGGSVSTLTIQRTQQEDSAVYLCASSPPLAGTDTQYFGPGTRLTVL.

This chain joins TRBV4-2 and TRBJ1-6, with TRBD1 matching over 8 bases. The germline CDR1 and CDR2 sequences are LGHNA and YNFKEQ. The CDR3 spans 16 residues. J lost 7 bases, V lost 4 bases, and 9 bases had no gene match. The CDR3 bases are TGTGCCAGCAGCCCGCTTAGACAGGGGAGAAATTCACCCCTCCACTTT. It codes for CASSPLRQGRNSPLHF.

This clone has just a few counts. The CDR3 region is CASWDRGIYGYTF. DNA of the CDR3: TGTGCCAGCTGGGACAGAGGCATCTATGGCTACACCTTC. V usage is TRBV6-5 and J usage is TRBJ1-2; 7 bases agree with TRBD1. V dropped 8 bases and J dropped 4; count of bases not matched to a gene: 7. The CDR3 consists of 13 residues. The germline V gene has CDR1 MNHEY and CDR2 SVGAGI.

This clone has a single count. The gene calls are TRBV5-8 and TRBJ2-5; possibly TRBD1 for D (6 bases). Trimming left V 5 bases short and J 0 bases short, with 11 bases between. The germline V gene has CDR1 SGHTS and CDR2 YDEGEE. The CDR3 is made up of 14 amino acids. CDR3 region: CASRVDRYQETQYF. The CDR3, as DNA: TGTGCCAGCAGGGTTGACAGGTACCAAGAGACCCAGTACTTC.

This chain uses TRBV19 with TRBJ2-7; the match to TRBD2 covers 12 bases. Germline values: CDR1 LNHDA, CDR2 SQIVND (reference sequence). Trimming took 8 bases from V and 2 from J; bases not matched to a gene: 7. The CDR3 is 15 residues long. CDR3 DNA sequence: TGTGCCAGTCGGACTAGCGGGGCCTATGCCTACGAGCAGTACTTC. Translating gives CASRTSGAYAYEQYF. Complete variable domain (other parts from reference TRBV19 and TRBJ2-7): DGGITQSPKYLFRKEGQNVTLSCEQNLNHDAMYWYRQDPGQGLRLIYYSQIVNDFQKGDIAEGYSVSREKKESFPLTVTSAQKNPTAFYLCASRTSGAYAYEQYFGPGTRLTVT.

The CDR3 reads CASKKQPANNNYGYTF. The CDR3 DNA is TGCGCCAGCAAAAAACAGCCTGCAAATAATAACTATGGCTACACCTTC. The V and J genes are TRBV4-1 and TRBJ1-2; D gene uncertain. The germline CDR1 and CDR2 sequences are MGHRA and YSYEKL. The CDR3 is made up of 16 amino acids. The ends were cut back, 7 bases at V and 1 base at J, with 19 bases in the middle.

The chain combines TRBV11-2 with TRBJ2-3; possible D gene TRBD2, 5 bases. Per the germline V gene, CDR1 is SGHAT and CDR2 is FQNNGV. The V end was cut by 5 bases, the J end by 5 bases, with 17 bases between. The CDR3 totals 15 residues. CDR3 in DNA: TGTGCCAGCAGCCTAACGGGATTCGTTTTAGATACGCAGTATTTT. It codes for CASSLTGFVLDTQYF. The variable domain in full, completed from reference TRBV11-2 and TRBJ2-3, reads EAGVAQSPRYKIIEKRQSVAFWCNPISGHATLYWYQQILGQGPKLLIQFQNNGVVDDSQLPKDRFSAERLKGVDSTLKIQPAKLEDSAVYLCASSLTGFVLDTQYFGPGTRLTVL.

This sequence joins TRBV5-1 and TRBJ2-3; perhaps TRBD2 as D (5 bases). This CDR3 comprises 17 residues. Deletions cut 0 bases from V and 4 bases from J, with 18 bases between. Germline assignment: CDR1 SGHRS and CDR2 YFSETQ. As DNA, the CDR3 is TGCGCCAGCAGCTTGGAAGGCGGATCGGGGTACGCAGATACGCAGTATTTT. It is translated as CASSLEGGSGYADTQYF.

The chain is built from TRBV30 and TRBJ2-7; no clear D gene. V shed 4 bases and J shed 0 bases, with 16 bases lying between them. The CDR3 spans 15 residues. CDR1 and CDR2 (germline): GTSNPN, SVGIG (reference sequence). This chain's CDR3 is CAWTHLRISSYEQYF. The CDR3 coding sequence is TGTGCCTGGACTCATTTGCGTATTAGCTCCTACGAGCAGTACTTC.

The V and J genes are TRBV25-1 and TRBJ1-5; the D gene is possibly TRBD1 (5 bases). The CDR3 is 14 residues long. Per germline, CDR1 MGHDK and CDR2 SYGVNS. V dropped 5 bases and J dropped 0 bases, with 8 bases sitting between them. In DNA, the CDR3 is TGTGCCAGCAGTTGGGGGGTTAGCAATCAGCCCCAGCATTTT. As protein: CASSWGVSNQPQHF. Using reference TRBV25-1 and TRBJ1-5 for the parts outside the CDR3, the full variable domain is EADIYQTPRYLVIGTGKKITLECSQTMGHDKMYWYQQDPGMELHLIHYSYGVNSTEKGDLSSESTVSRIRTEHFPLTLESARPSHTSQYLCASSWGVSNQPQHFGDGTRLSIL.

This clone was seen only a few times. CDR3 sequence: CASSRTDSYEQYF. Written as DNA, the CDR3 is TGTGCCAGCAGCCGGACTGACTCCTACGAGCAGTACTTC. V gene TRBV3-1 (or the pseudogene TRBV3-2) combines with J gene TRBJ2-7; a weak D match, TRBD2 (5 bases). Trimming removed 4 bases at V and 0 bases at J, with 7 bases between. Per the germline V gene, CDR1 is LGHDT and CDR2 is YNNKEL (reference sequence). This CDR3 contains 13 residues.

This chain links TRBV18 with TRBJ2-1; D is perhaps TRBD1 (6 bases). V was shortened by 3 bases and J by 4 bases, with 13 bases between the two germline ends. The CDR3 extends over 15 amino acids. The germline gives CDR1 KGHSH, CDR2 LQKENI. The chain's CDR3 is CASSPGEGTYNEQFF. In DNA form, the CDR3 reads TGTGCCAGCTCACCCGGAGAGGGGACATACAATGAGCAGTTCTTC.

The chain is built from TRBV6-6 and TRBJ2-5; D might be TRBD1 (6 bases). Germline CDR1 reads MNHNY; CDR2 reads SVGAGI (reference sequence). Trimming removed 6 bases at V and 9 bases at J, with 20 bases between. This CDR3 is 14 amino acids long. The CDR3 loop reads CASSTLQGARAQYF. The CDR3 bases are TGTGCCAGCAGCACCCTACAGGGAGCTAGGGCCCAGTACTTC.

The chain has TRBV30 and TRBJ1-4, with TRBD1 as a possible D gene (6 bases). The ends were cut back, 3 bases at V and 4 bases at J, with 12 bases in the middle. Germline V CDR1 and CDR2: GTSNPN, SVGIG (reference sequence). This CDR3 region has 14 residues. This chain's CDR3 is CAWRTGRGNEKLFF. The DNA for the CDR3 is TGTGCCTGGAGGACGGGCAGGGGTAATGAAAAACTGTTTTTT.

The chain couples TRBV18 to TRBJ1-3; D not resolved. Per germline, CDR1 KGHSH and CDR2 LQKENI. Trimming removed 2 bases from V and 0 bases from J, with 5 bases in between. This CDR3 comprises 14 residues. The CDR3 DNA follows: TGTGCCAGCTCACCAAGCCACTCTGGAAACACCATATATTTT. Protein product: CASSPSHSGNTIYF.